Presented here are 24 T cell receptor beta chains from one specimen sequenced in a study of T-cell memory formation after mild COVID-19. Each CDR3 protein gets one entry after TCRdb re-called the 5' RACE reads with MiXCR. The sample lists about 180,000 distinct CDR3 sequences; about 18% were seen once. Material: PBMCs or a T cell subset sorted from them (not recorded which). All receptors come from a man aged 18 to 35 who had mild COVID-19 (a few samples of this study predate the infection). Cell type and time point are not known.

The chain uses TRBV6-5 and TRBJ1-6; a weak D match, TRBD1 (5 bases). Per the germline V gene, CDR1 is MNHEY and CDR2 is SVGAGI. The CDR3 loop spans 17 amino acids. Trimming pared 0 bases from V and 5 bases from J, leaving 14 bases between. The CDR3 coding sequence is TGTGCCAGCAGTTACTCCCGAAACAGGCAGGATAATTCACCCCTCCACTTT. Amino acid sequence: CASSYSRNRQDNSPLHF.

This clonotype appeared many times. V usage is TRBV28 and J usage is TRBJ2-5; 7 bases are a match to TRBD1. CDR1 and CDR2 (germline): MDHEN, SYDVKM. There are 14 residues in the CDR3. Trimming removed 3 bases from V and 5 bases from J; junction bases left unmatched: 6. In nucleotides, the CDR3 is TGTGCCAGCAGTTTCGCAGGGGGTTTGGAGACCCAGTACTTC. This encodes CASSFAGGLETQYF.

V usage is TRBV7-3 and J usage is TRBJ2-1; TRBD2 agrees at 8 bases. The germline V gene encodes CDR1 SGHTA and CDR2 FQGTGA. The CDR3 extends over 13 amino acids. V was pared by 2 bases and J by 12 bases, with 6 bases of the junction left unmatched. CDR3 coding DNA: TGTGCCAGCAGCTTAGCGGGGGGACGGGTGCAGTTCTTC. It codes for CASSLAGGRVQFF.

This clonotype showed up just a few times. The gene calls are TRBV28 and TRBJ2-1, with D maybe TRBD1 (6 bases). The germline V gene has CDR1 MDHEN and CDR2 SYDVKM. The CDR3 contains 16 residues. Trimming stripped 2 bases from V and 0 bases from J, with 11 bases between. The CDR3 loop reads CASSLELRGSYNEQFF. DNA of the CDR3: TGTGCCAGCAGTTTAGAACTCAGGGGCTCCTACAATGAGCAGTTCTTC.

This clonotype was found a few times. CDR3 region: CASSPGTSRDTQYF. The CDR3 DNA reads TGTGCCAGCAGCCCCGGGACCAGCCGAGATACGCAGTATTTT. This rearrangement joins TRBV3-1 to TRBJ2-3; D may be TRBD1 or TRBD2 (5 bases each). Germline V gene sequence: CDR1 LGHDT, CDR2 YNNKEL (reference sequence). CDR3 length: 14 residues. Between the trimmed V and J ends, which lost 4 bases and 5 bases, there was a span of 13 bases.

This clonotype occurred many times. The V gene is TRBV29-1, the J gene TRBJ2-6, with D possibly being TRBD1 or TRBD2 (5 bases each). The CDR3 contains 13 residues. CDR1 SQVTM and CDR2 ANQGSEA come from the germline V gene. The V gene lost 6 bases and the J gene lost 2 bases, with 8 bases spanning the gap. The DNA for the CDR3 is TGCAGCGTAGGGACGACTGGGGCCAACGTCCTGACTTTC. It yields the protein CSVGTTGANVLTF.

This chain uses TRBV7-9 with TRBJ1-1, with unresolved D. Germline V gene sequence: CDR1 SEHNR, CDR2 FQNEAQ (reference sequence). V lost 10 bases to trimming and J lost 1 base, with 13 bases between them. This CDR3 has 13 residues. The CDR3 spells CATRTAGNTEAFF. The CDR3 nucleotides are TGTGCCACCCGGACCGCGGGGAACACTGAAGCTTTCTTT. The full variable domain, with the rest looked up from reference TRBV7-9 and TRBJ1-1, is DTGVSQNPRHKITKRGQNVTFRCDPISEHNRLYWYRQTLGQGPEFLTYFQNEAQLEKSRLLSDRFSAERPKGSFSTLEIQRTEQGDSAMYLCATRTAGNTEAFFGQGTRLTVV.

V and J are TRBV4-3 and TRBJ2-4, with 8 bases identical to TRBD1. J gave up 11 bases and V 2 bases, and 11 bases lay outside the gene matches. Germline CDR1 is LGHNA and CDR2 is YSLEER. The CDR3 has 15 residues. The CDR3: CASSQRTGRTVVQYF. The CDR3 DNA reads TGCGCCAGCAGCCAAAGGACAGGGCGAACTGTGGTTCAGTACTTC.

There are many counts of this clonotype. The chain combines TRBV12-5 with TRBJ2-7, with a weak D call TRBD1 (6 bases). The CDR3 spans 14 residues. In germline, CDR1 is LGHNT, CDR2 FRNRAP. Between the trimmed V and J ends, which lost 8 bases and 3 bases, there was a span of 17 bases. This chain's CDR3 is CASSNRVGNYEQYF. The CDR3, as DNA: TGTGCTAGTTCCAACAGGGTGGGTAACTACGAGCAGTACTTC.

V is TRBV15 and J is TRBJ2-7, with D possibly being TRBD2 (5 bases). Germline CDR1 and CDR2: LNHNV and YYDKDF (reference sequence). The CDR3 runs to 15 residues. Trimming shortened V by 5 bases and J by 6 bases, and 20 bases separated the two germline ends. In DNA form, the CDR3 reads TGTGCCACCAGCTCGTCTAGCAGGAGCTCAGTCGAGCAGTACTTC. As protein: CATSSSSRSSVEQYF.

This clonotype was seen more than once but under ten times. This rearrangement joins TRBV7-9 to TRBJ2-5; D remains unclear. Germline values: CDR1 SEHNR, CDR2 FQNEAQ (reference sequence). V was cut by 3 bases and J by 5 bases, with 16 bases left in between. CDR3 length equals 15 residues. In DNA form, the CDR3 reads TGTGCCAGCAGCTTCAGCCTCTCTGGGGTTGAGACCCAGTACTTC. It encodes CASSFSLSGVETQYF.

In its sample, this clonotype was seen many times. The J gene is TRBJ1-1, the V gene TRBV7-2; D is unclear. The CDR3 runs to 13 residues. Per germline, CDR1 SGHTA and CDR2 FQGNSA. Between the trimmed V and J ends, which lost 5 bases and 2 bases, there was a span of 9 bases. DNA of the CDR3: TGTGCCAGCAGCCGATTATACAACACTGAAGCTTTCTTT. It yields the protein CASSRLYNTEAFF.

This clonotype came up a few times. The chain links TRBV7-8 to TRBJ1-2; D gene uncertain. The V and J ends lost 4 bases and 3 bases respectively, with 15 bases between them. The germline V gene encodes CDR1 SGHVS and CDR2 FQNEAQ. This CDR3 is 15 amino acids long. In nucleotides, the CDR3 is TGTGCCAGCAGCTCCCCGGGAGGGCCCGACTATGGCTACACCTTC. This sequence encodes CASSSPGGPDYGYTF.

In its sample, this clonotype was seen a few times. The chain has TRBV19 and TRBJ2-2; 7 nucleotides agree with TRBD2. Germline trimming cut 6 bases from V and 4 bases from J; bases unmatched to any gene: 8. The CDR3 is 15 amino acids. CDR1 is LNHDA and CDR2 is SQIVND in the germline V gene (reference sequence). The CDR3 DNA follows: TGTGCCAGTAGGCTGGGGGGGGTGCTCACCGGGGAGCTGTTTTTT. It is translated as CASRLGGVLTGELFF. Together with reference TRBV19 and TRBJ2-2, the CDR3 gives the full variable domain: DGGITQSPKYLFRKEGQNVTLSCEQNLNHDAMYWYRQDPGQGLRLIYYSQIVNDFQKGDIAEGYSVSREKKESFPLTVTSAQKNPTAFYLCASRLGGVLTGELFFGEGSRLTVL.

This clonotype was detected only a few times. The V call is TRBV20-1, the J call TRBJ2-3; D unresolved. V shed 5 bases and J shed 2 bases, with 11 bases lying between them. CDR1 and CDR2 (germline): DFQATT, SNEGSKA (reference sequence). The length of the CDR3 is 13 residues. The CDR3 is CSARRKTTDTQYF. In nucleotides, the CDR3 is TGCAGTGCTCGTCGTAAGACCACAGATACGCAGTATTTT.

The chain couples TRBV3-1 to TRBJ2-5; D unresolved. Germline values: CDR1 LGHDT, CDR2 YNNKEL (reference sequence). This CDR3 spans 13 amino acids. The V end lost 2 bases, the J end lost 1 base, and 5 bases lay between the germline ends. CDR3: CASSQRIQETQYF. For the CDR3, the DNA is TGTGCCAGCAGCCAACGGATCCAAGAGACCCAGTACTTC.

There are a few counts of this clonotype. This chain joins TRBV20-1 and TRBJ2-7; 9 bases line up with TRBD1. The germline gives CDR1 DFQATT, CDR2 SNEGSKA (reference sequence). The trim removed 6 bases at V and 7 bases at J, leaving 10 bases unmatched. This CDR3 region has 13 residues. This CDR3 reads CSAPPGQGREQYF. CDR3 coding DNA: TGCAGTGCCCCCCCGGGACAGGGTCGGGAGCAGTACTTC.

This clonotype was picked up one time. The rearrangement joins TRBV5-1 to TRBJ2-7, with 10 bases lining up with TRBD1. Per germline, CDR1 SGHRS and CDR2 YFSETQ. The V gene end was trimmed by 5 bases and the J gene end by 6 bases; junction bases not matched to a gene: 8. The CDR3 is made up of 14 amino acids. CDR3 sequence (DNA): TGCGCCAGCAGACAGGGGACAGGGGAATCCGAGCAGTACGTC. Translation gives CASRQGTGESEQYV.

This clonotype was counted a few times. V usage is TRBV9 and J usage is TRBJ2-1; 11 bases are shared with TRBD2. Germline loops: CDR1 SGDLS, CDR2 YYNGEE. J gave up 2 bases and V 3 bases, and 4 bases lay outside the gene matches. The CDR3 has 16 amino acids. The CDR3 loop reads CASSALAGGTYNEQFF. CDR3 DNA sequence: TGTGCCAGCAGCGCCCTAGCGGGGGGAACCTACAATGAGCAGTTCTTC.

The chain couples TRBV5-1 to TRBJ1-3; no reliable D call. Germline CDR1 SGHRS, CDR2 YFSETQ. The CDR3 is made up of 13 amino acids. The ends were cut back, 5 bases at V and 4 bases at J, with 10 bases in the middle. CDR3 nucleotides: TGCGCCAGCAGTGCGGGGTCCGGAAACACCATATATTTT. Translating gives CASSAGSGNTIYF.

V and J are TRBV6-2 or TRBV6-3 and TRBJ2-5; 9 nucleotides align to TRBD2. The V gene's germline CDR1 is MNHEY and CDR2 SVGEGT. CDR3 length: 15 residues. The J segment lost 5 bases and the V segment lost 7 bases, leaving 11 bases of the junction unmatched. The CDR3 bases are TGTGCCAGCAAGGAACCGGGACTAGCACGGGAGACCCAGTACTTC. Translation gives CASKEPGLARETQYF.

This chain connects TRBV29-1 to TRBJ2-7; D might be TRBD1 (7 bases). The germline V gene has CDR1 SQVTM and CDR2 ANQGSEA. Trimming removed 4 bases from V and 5 bases from J, with 15 bases in between. This CDR3 is 13 amino acids long. The DNA for the CDR3 is TGCAGCGTTGGTGGTCAGGGGGGTGACGAGCAGTACTTC. Amino acids: CSVGGQGGDEQYF.

This clonotype was seen more than once but under ten times. This chain connects TRBV6-1 to TRBJ1-1; the D is unclear. V was cut by 4 bases and J by 5 bases, with 11 bases left in between. The V gene's germline CDR1 is MNHNS and CDR2 SASEGT. The CDR3 is 13 residues long. The CDR3 DNA follows: TGTGCCAGCAGTGTTTTGGTTAGAACTGAAGCTTTCTTT. Residues: CASSVLVRTEAFF.

In its sample, this clonotype was seen many times. V usage is TRBV28 and J usage is TRBJ2-5; D is ambiguous. V dropped 5 bases and J dropped 0 bases, with 7 bases sitting between them. This CDR3 has 13 amino acids. The germline gives CDR1 MDHEN, CDR2 SYDVKM. The CDR3 DNA reads as TGTGCCAGCAGTGGGCGCGACCAAGAGACCCAGTACTTC. Translation gives CASSGRDQETQYF.